The T cell receptor beta chain under discussion was sequenced for a study of read filtering for tumor transcriptome and immune sequencing. Study summary: IR-seq gave about 3.5 to 10.27 million TCR reads per sample; RNA-seq gave roughly 80 to 1273. Study observations and caveats: Even smaller IR-seq throughput identified most shared clonotypes.

Molecular barcoded adaptors covering alpha/delta and beta/gamma chains were used on about 0.4 ug RNA. Using its own MiXCR run on the reads, TCRdb lists one record per CDR3 protein. The sample consists of about 24,000 distinct CDR3 sequences, approximately 23% of them appearing once. This clonotype was detected ten times or more. Its antigen is unidentified. The CDR3 has 14 residues. V and J are TRBV12-2 and TRBJ1-1. TRBV12-2 represents a pseudogene. The source is a donor at least 40 years old with multiple myeloma. Sequencing was carried out using a population of CD138-negative cells sorted from bone marrow. CDR3 nucleotides: TGTGCAAGTCGTGCTCCGGGGCTAAGGACTGAAGCTTTCTTT. Translated, it gives CASRAPGLRTEAFF.